One sample yielded the 19 T cell receptor beta chains listed below, sequenced in a study of regulatory T cells in long-lasting Graves disease. Time point noted: persistent/refractory GD, antithyroid drugs over 5 years with positive TRAb. Following extraction of RNA from PBMCs, that RNA was used to make the TCR library. To make TCR beta libraries, researchers used iRepertoire HTBI primers and Arm-PCR of CDR3 regions. TCRdb redid the calling of the multiplex PCR reads with MiXCR, one entry per CDR3 protein. The table shows 700,000 or so distinct CDR3 sequences, with 30% occurring only once. The sequencing here drew on peripheral blood mononuclear cells (PBMCs), taken when the disease was refractory, from a patient treated with antithyroid drugs. All receptors come from a female donor with Graves disease.

This clonotype was recorded a few times. The rearrangement uses TRBV20-1 and TRBJ1-5, with 12 bases that match TRBD1. Germline loops: CDR1 DFQATT, CDR2 SNEGSKA (reference sequence). Losses at the gene ends were 5 bases for V and 4 bases for J; bases not matched to a gene: 3. The CDR3 length is 14 residues. Written as DNA, the CDR3 is TGCAGTGCTGGGACAGGGGGCGGGAATCAGCCCCAGCATTTT. Encoded protein: CSAGTGGGNQPQHF.

This sequence joins TRBV6-1 and TRBJ1-1; TRBD1 is a possible D gene (6 bases). The CDR3 is 16 residues long. The germline V gene has CDR1 MNHNS and CDR2 SASEGT. V shed 7 bases and J shed 4 bases, with 22 bases lying between them. The DNA of the CDR3 is TGTGCCAGCACCCAAACAGGGTGGGGGTTTACCACTGAAGCTTTCTTT. Translated: CASTQTGWGFTTEAFF.

This clonotype was seen more than once but under ten times. The chain employs TRBV25-1 and TRBJ2-7, with D possibly called TRBD1 or TRBD2 (5 bases each). This CDR3 comprises 13 residues. Germline V lookup: CDR1 MGHDK, CDR2 SYGVNS. Trimming left V 6 bases short and J 6 bases short, with 15 bases between. DNA of the CDR3: TGTGCCAGCAGGAACGGATGGGGGTTCGAGCAGTACTTC. It yields the protein CASRNGWGFEQYF.

V usage is TRBV29-1 and J usage is TRBJ1-6; maybe TRBD1 (6 bases). V was pared by 7 bases and J by 5 bases, with 12 bases between. Germline V lookup: CDR1 SQVTM, CDR2 ANQGSEA. This CDR3 comprises 13 residues. The CDR3, as DNA: TGCAGCGAGGGGACACCAGATAATTCACCCCTCCACTTT. This encodes CSEGTPDNSPLHF.

V usage is TRBV5-1 and J usage is TRBJ2-2, with TRBD1 as a possible D gene (5 bases). This CDR3 contains 15 residues. The germline V gene has CDR1 SGHRS and CDR2 YFSETQ. The ends were cut back, 3 bases at V and 3 bases at J, with 12 bases in the middle. The CDR3 DNA reads TGCGCCAGCAGCTCGTCAGGGATGGACACCGGGGAGCTGTTTTTT. Translated: CASSSSGMDTGELFF.

This clonotype appeared a few times. The V call is TRBV19, the J call TRBJ2-2; possibly TRBD1 for D (6 bases). CDR1 and CDR2 from the germline V gene are LNHDA and SQIVND (reference sequence). Trimming cost V 7 bases and J 0 bases, with 9 bases left between them. The CDR3 runs to 14 residues. The CDR3 region has the DNA TGTGCCAGTAAAGGGGGACCGAACACCGGGGAGCTGTTTTTT. It codes for CASKGGPNTGELFF.

This clonotype has ten or more counts. The rearrangement joins TRBV6-2 or TRBV6-3 to TRBJ1-5; the D gene is possibly TRBD1 (6 bases). The V end lost 4 bases, the J end lost 3 bases, and 10 bases lay between the germline ends. CDR1 MNHEY and CDR2 SVGEGT come from the germline V gene. The CDR3 length is 14 residues. CDR3 in DNA: TGTGCCAGCAGTTCGGGACACCTCAATCAGCCCCAGCATTTT. As protein: CASSSGHLNQPQHF.

This clonotype was counted only a few times. The chain uses TRBV6-1 and TRBJ1-1; D is possibly TRBD1 (6 bases). V gave up 7 bases and J gave up 6 bases, with 18 bases separating them. The CDR3 totals 14 residues. The germline V gene has CDR1 MNHNS and CDR2 SASEGT. In DNA, the CDR3 is TGTGCCAGCACCAGGGGACACCCTGAGTCTGAAGCTTTCTTT. Protein: CASTRGHPESEAFF.

V is TRBV4-1 and J is TRBJ1-2, with TRBD1 matching over 7 bases. CDR1 is MGHRA and CDR2 is YSYEKL in the germline V gene. This CDR3 is 17 amino acids long. Losses at the gene ends were 3 bases for V and 8 bases for J; bases not matched to a gene: 18. CDR3: CASSHYEAGGGRVGYTF. The DNA for the CDR3 is TGCGCCAGCAGCCATTACGAGGCCGGAGGGGGCCGAGTCGGCTACACCTTC.

The gene calls are TRBV29-1 and TRBJ2-7; TRBD2 might be the D (6 bases). CDR1 SQVTM and CDR2 ANQGSEA come from the germline V gene. The V and J ends lost 4 bases and 3 bases respectively, with 10 bases between them. CDR3 length: 12 residues. The CDR3 DNA reads TGCAGCGTTGTCGGGCGGGACTACGAGCAGTACTTC. Its protein product is CSVVGRDYEQYF.

Many counts were recorded for this clonotype. This chain connects TRBV27 to TRBJ2-1; 13 bases are shared with TRBD2. CDR1 and CDR2 from the germline V gene are MNHEY and SMNVEV (reference sequence). Trimming removed 5 bases from V and 8 bases from J; junction bases left unmatched: 3. The length of the CDR3 is 14 residues. The CDR3 DNA reads as TGTGCCAGCAGTCGGACTAGCGGGAGCGATGAGCAGTTCTTC. Protein product: CASSRTSGSDEQFF.

Only a few counts were recorded for this clonotype. V gene TRBV7-9 combines with J gene TRBJ2-7; 12 nucleotides align to TRBD2. The V gene end was trimmed by 3 bases and the J gene end by 5 bases; junction bases not matched to a gene: 14. CDR3 length: 18 amino acids. Germline CDR1 is SEHNR and CDR2 is FQNEAQ (reference sequence). The CDR3 spells CASSLMLGRLAGANEQYF. In nucleotides, the CDR3 is TGTGCCAGCAGCTTGATGTTGGGACGACTAGCGGGAGCGAACGAGCAGTACTTC. Full variable domain (outside the CDR3, taken from reference TRBV7-9 and TRBJ2-7): DTGVSQNPRHKITKRGQNVTFRCDPISEHNRLYWYRQTLGQGPEFLTYFQNEAQLEKSRLLSDRFSAERPKGSFSTLEIQRTEQGDSAMYLCASSLMLGRLAGANEQYFGPGTRLTVT.

The J gene is TRBJ2-7, the V gene TRBV11-3; the match to TRBD1 covers 9 bases. This CDR3 contains 18 residues. The V gene end was trimmed by 1 base and the J gene end by 0 bases; junction bases not matched to a gene: 10. CDR1 is SGHNT, CDR2 YENEEA, per germline. The DNA of the CDR3 is TGTGCCAGCAGCTTAGTGCCACCCCCGGGACAGGGCTCCTACGAGCAGTACTTC. This gives the protein CASSLVPPPGQGSYEQYF.

Ten or more counts support this clonotype. The chain couples TRBV2 to TRBJ2-7, with 12 bases that match TRBD2. V lost 4 bases to trimming and J lost 6 bases; unmatched junction nucleotides: 7. The germline CDR1 and CDR2 sequences are SNHLY and FYNNEI. CDR3 size: 15 residues. CDR3 in amino acids: CASSARTSGTGEQYF. Here the CDR3 DNA reads TGTGCCAGCAGTGCAAGGACTAGCGGGACCGGCGAGCAGTACTTC.

This clonotype was observed a few times. This rearrangement joins TRBV19 to TRBJ1-1; the match to TRBD1 covers 8 bases. Germline values: CDR1 LNHDA, CDR2 SQIVND (reference sequence). V shed 4 bases, J shed 3 bases, and the junction held 1 base outside the gene matches. The CDR3 is 13 residues long. The CDR3 is CASSKDRDTEAFF. The CDR3 DNA reads TGTGCCAGTAGTAAGGACAGGGACACTGAAGCTTTCTTT.

V gene TRBV4-1 combines with J gene TRBJ2-7, with D perhaps matching TRBD1 (5 bases). Germline CDR1 and CDR2: MGHRA and YSYEKL. CDR3 size: 14 residues. V was trimmed by 0 bases and J by 2 bases, leaving 8 bases between them. The CDR3 loop is CASSQDRATYEQYF. The CDR3 DNA is TGCGCCAGCAGCCAAGACAGGGCGACCTACGAGCAGTACTTC.

The sample holds a few counts of this clonotype. This rearrangement joins TRBV2 to TRBJ1-5; D unclear. The CDR3 is 17 amino acids. CDR1 is SNHLY, CDR2 FYNNEI, per germline. V was clipped by 7 bases and J by 0 bases, with 19 bases between them. CDR3 sequence reads: CASNSYMGANSNQPQHF. The CDR3 nucleotides are TGTGCCAGCAACTCCTATATGGGAGCAAATAGCAATCAGCCCCAGCATTTT.

The chain carries TRBV7-9 and TRBJ1-4; maybe TRBD1 (6 bases). This CDR3 spans 14 amino acids. The germline CDR1 and CDR2 sequences are SEHNR and FQNEAQ (reference sequence). V lost 5 bases to trimming and J lost 5 bases, with 12 bases between them. The CDR3 DNA follows: TGTGCCAGCAGCAGGACAGCCGGGAATGAAAAACTGTTTTTT. This encodes CASSRTAGNEKLFF.

This clonotype has ten or more counts. This rearrangement joins TRBV28 to TRBJ1-5; 7 positions agree with TRBD1. In germline, CDR1 is MDHEN, CDR2 SYDVKM. This CDR3 has 16 residues. V shed 5 bases and J 0 bases; nucleotides not matched to a gene: 7. The chain's CDR3 is CASSDGTADSNQPQHF. In DNA form, the CDR3 reads TGTGCCAGCAGTGACGGGACAGCTGATAGCAATCAGCCCCAGCATTTT.